The 25 T cell receptor beta chains given below trace back to one sample, sequenced in a study of cytomegalovirus exposure and HLA in healthy donors. In the PCR, 60 Vbeta and 13 Jbeta primers were used. Assay used: immunoSEQ multiplex PCR; TCRdb lists only in-frame clones, some missing. The table shows about 160,000 clones, with around four fifths occurring only once. Source material: PBMCs. All receptors come from a young man in good health and CMV-seronegative.

The chain uses TRBV7-3 and TRBJ2-1; 8 bases match TRBD2. The CDR3 totals 15 residues. Looked up from germline, CDR1 is SGHTA and CDR2 is FQGTGA. Trimming cost V 5 bases and J 2 bases; bases outside gene matches: 5. CDR3 sequence (DNA): TGTGCCAGCAGCCTCGATAGCGGGGCCTACAATGAGCAGTTCTTC. The encoded protein is CASSLDSGAYNEQFF.

This chain joins TRBV28 and TRBJ1-5; D gene unclear. The V and J ends lost 5 bases and 2 bases respectively, with 7 bases between them. Germline V gene sequence: CDR1 MDHEN, CDR2 SYDVKM. The CDR3 extends over 13 amino acids. Here the CDR3 reads CASSLNGNQPQHF. Here the CDR3 DNA reads TGTGCCAGCAGTCTTAATGGCAATCAGCCCCAGCATTTT.

The J gene is TRBJ2-7, the V gene TRBV28; TRBD1 is a possible D gene (6 bases). The CDR3 is 13 amino acids. V lost 11 bases, J lost 2 bases, and 16 bases lay in between. From germline, CDR1 is MDHEN and CDR2 SYDVKM. CDR3 in amino acids: CASGAGAPYEQYF. The DNA of the CDR3 is TGTGCCTCAGGGGCTGGAGCGCCCTACGAGCAGTACTTC.

This clone was detected once. The rearrangement joins TRBV14 to TRBJ2-5; 8 bases line up with TRBD2. Per germline, CDR1 SGHDN and CDR2 FVKESK. Germline trimming cut 0 bases from V and 7 bases from J; bases unmatched to any gene: 7. This CDR3 contains 15 residues. CDR3: CASSQELAGLWTQYF. The CDR3 nucleotides are TGTGCCAGCAGCCAAGAGTTAGCGGGACTTTGGACCCAGTACTTC.

The V and J genes are TRBV7-3 and TRBJ2-7; D not resolved. Per germline, CDR1 SGHTA and CDR2 FQGTGA. V lost 2 bases and J 0 bases, leaving 5 bases between the germline ends. This CDR3 has 13 amino acids. The CDR3 DNA follows: TGTGCCAGCAGCTTACCGAGCTCCTACGAGCAGTACTTC. Translating it yields CASSLPSSYEQYF.

V is TRBV5-6 and J is TRBJ2-7; the match to TRBD1 covers 11 bases. V lost 2 bases to trimming and J lost 4 bases; unmatched junction nucleotides: 2. CDR1 and CDR2 (germline): SGHDT, YYEEEE. This CDR3 is built from 14 residues. CDR3 loop: CASSLGTGGYEQYF. The CDR3 nucleotides are TGTGCCAGCAGCTTAGGGACAGGGGGGTACGAGCAGTACTTC.

V and J are TRBV28 and TRBJ2-4; TRBD2 agrees at 7 bases. Germline V gene data show CDR1 as MDHEN and CDR2 as SYDVKM. Trimming took 8 bases from V and 3 from J; bases not matched to a gene: 7. The CDR3 is 14 amino acids. The CDR3, as DNA: TGTGCCAGCTTGAGCGGGGACGGCAAAAACATTCAGTACTTC. Its protein product is CASLSGDGKNIQYF. Full variable domain (outside the CDR3, taken from reference TRBV28 and TRBJ2-4): DVKVTQSSRYLVKRTGEKVFLECVQDMDHENMFWYRQDPGLGLRLIYFSYDVKMKEKGDIPEGYSVSREKKERFSLILESASTNQTSMYLCASLSGDGKNIQYFGAGTRLSVL.

This chain connects TRBV2 to TRBJ2-4; 10 nucleotides align to TRBD2. V lost 6 bases, J lost 8 bases, and 16 bases stayed unmatched. The CDR3 has 17 amino acids. Germline V gene data show CDR1 as SNHLY and CDR2 as FYNNEI. The CDR3 is CASSSLGWGLAIHIQYF. Here the CDR3 DNA reads TGTGCCAGCAGCTCCCTGGGCTGGGGACTAGCGATCCACATTCAGTACTTC.

The rearrangement uses TRBV6-5 and TRBJ2-1, with TRBD2 matching over 12 bases. The J segment lost 9 bases and the V segment lost 0 bases, leaving 3 bases of the junction unmatched. The CDR3 runs 15 residues. Germline V gene sequence: CDR1 MNHEY, CDR2 SVGAGI. CDR3 sequence reads: CASSYSGLAGTEQFF. The CDR3 nucleotides read TGTGCCAGCAGTTACTCTGGACTAGCGGGAACTGAGCAGTTCTTC.

The chain joins TRBV30 to TRBJ2-5; D remains unclear. The better agreement between TRBJ2-7 and the DNA end casts doubt on the J call. CDR1 and CDR2 (germline): GTSNPN, SVGIG (reference sequence). The CDR3 consists of 13 residues. CDR3 nucleotides: TGTGCCTGGAGTGAAGTCCCCCCCTACGAGCAGTACTTC. Its translation: CAWSEVPPYEQYF.

V is TRBV10-3 and J is TRBJ1-2; 7 nucleotides align to TRBD1. The V gene end was trimmed by 6 bases and the J gene end by 8 bases; junction bases not matched to a gene: 18. CDR1 and CDR2 (germline): ENHRY, SYGVKD. This CDR3 is 16 amino acids long. CDR3 sequence (DNA): TGTGCCATCAGGCCCCAGACAGGGCCCGACGGGACCGGCTACACCTTC. This codes for CAIRPQTGPDGTGYTF.

The V call is TRBV6-4, the J call TRBJ1-4, with D perhaps TRBD1 (6 bases). The CDR3 is 15 residues long. Germline V lookup: CDR1 MRHNA, CDR2 SNTAGT. V shed 8 bases and J shed 7 bases, with 20 bases lying between them. CDR3 DNA sequence: TGTGCCAGCCCCCGGGGTGCAGGGGTGGTTGAAAAACTGTTTTTT. This encodes CASPRGAGVVEKLFF.

The chain combines TRBV5-8 with TRBJ2-5, with 7 bases fitting TRBD1. Germline CDR1 is SGHTS and CDR2 is YDEGEE. This CDR3 contains 15 residues. The V and J ends lost 4 bases and 5 bases, in that order; junction bases with no gene match: 11. CDR3 amino acids: CASSLMTGSHETQYF. The CDR3 DNA is TGTGCCAGCAGCCTCATGACAGGGTCTCATGAGACCCAGTACTTC.

The chain employs TRBV12-5 and TRBJ1-1; D remains unclear. V lost 3 bases to trimming and J lost 4 bases, with 9 bases between them. The V gene's germline CDR1 is LGHNT and CDR2 FRNRAP. This CDR3 has 13 residues. The chain's CDR3 is CASGLRSFTEAFF. CDR3 sequence (DNA): TGTGCTAGTGGTTTAAGGAGTTTCACTGAAGCTTTCTTT.

This rearrangement joins TRBV10-2 to TRBJ2-7; 9 bases match TRBD2. Unmatched junction bases numbered 11, after V lost 4 bases and J lost 4 bases. This CDR3 comprises 16 residues. Germline loops: CDR1 WSHSY, CDR2 SAAADI. CDR3 DNA: TGCGCCAGCAGTGGTAGCGGGAGTCGTGGGAGTTACGAGCAGTACTTC. Its translation: CASSGSGSRGSYEQYF.

This clone appeared a single time. The chain recombines TRBV29-1 with TRBJ1-1, with 9 bases lining up with TRBD1. The V segment lost 6 bases and the J segment 1 base; nucleotides outside the gene matches: 6. This CDR3 has 14 residues. The germline V gene encodes CDR1 SQVTM and CDR2 ANQGSEA. This CDR3 reads CSVVGQGQNTEAFF. Here the CDR3 DNA reads TGCAGCGTGGTCGGACAGGGGCAGAACACTGAAGCTTTCTTT. Combining the CDR3 with reference TRBV29-1 and TRBJ1-1 gives the whole variable domain SAVISQKPSRDICQRGTSLTIQCQVDSQVTMMFWYRQQPGQSLTLIATANQGSEATYESGFVIDKFPISRPNLTFSTLTVSNMSPEDSSIYLCSVVGQGQNTEAFFGQGTRLTVV.

The chain is built from TRBV9 and TRBJ2-3, with 11 nucleotides matching TRBD2. This CDR3 spans 16 amino acids. Germline values: CDR1 SGDLS, CDR2 YYNGEE. V lost 0 bases to trimming and J lost 4 bases; unmatched junction nucleotides: 4. The CDR3 region is CASSVGLAGQADTQYF. The CDR3, as DNA: TGTGCCAGCAGCGTAGGACTAGCGGGACAAGCAGATACGCAGTATTTT.

There are a few counts of this clone. The rearrangement uses TRBV6-6 and TRBJ2-6, with a tentative D call TRBD1 (6 bases). Germline values: CDR1 MNHNY, CDR2 SVGAGI (reference sequence). This CDR3 is built from 15 residues. Trimming left V 5 bases short and J 4 bases short, with 12 bases between. CDR3 in DNA: TGTGCCAGCAGTCCAACAGGGTCAGGGGCCAACGTCCTGACTTTC. This gives the protein CASSPTGSGANVLTF.

The gene calls are TRBV19 and TRBJ1-2; 9 bases line up with TRBD1. The CDR3 is 13 amino acids. V lost 6 bases to trimming and J lost 8 bases; unmatched junction nucleotides: 7. Germline lookup yields CDR1 LNHDA and CDR2 SQIVND (reference sequence). This chain's CDR3 is CASSTQGARGYTF. CDR3 in DNA: TGTGCCAGTAGCACACAGGGGGCTCGGGGCTACACCTTC.

This sequence joins TRBV28 and TRBJ1-1, with D perhaps TRBD1 (6 bases). Trimming shortened V by 1 base and J by 5 bases, and 8 bases separated the two germline ends. The germline CDR1 and CDR2 sequences are MDHEN and SYDVKM. The CDR3 length is 13 residues. Written as DNA, the CDR3 is TGTGCCAGCAGTTTATACAGGGTTACTGAAGCTTTCTTT. It is translated as CASSLYRVTEAFF.

The V gene is TRBV7-9, the J gene TRBJ2-7, with D tentatively TRBD2 (5 bases). The V end lost 3 bases, the J end lost 6 bases, and 12 bases lay between the germline ends. Germline CDR1 SEHNR, CDR2 FQNEAQ (reference sequence). This CDR3 contains 13 residues. CDR3 in DNA: TGTGCCAGCAGCTTCGGGTCTGAGGGCGAGCAGTACTTC. Protein product: CASSFGSEGEQYF.

The chain is built from TRBV5-1 and TRBJ1-5; D gene unclear. V was shortened by 3 bases and J by 8 bases, with 15 bases between the two germline ends. The germline gives CDR1 SGHRS, CDR2 YFSETQ. This CDR3 is 14 amino acids long. CDR3 amino acids: CASSSGSRGEPQHF. The CDR3 nucleotides read TGCGCCAGCAGCTCGGGCTCTCGGGGAGAGCCCCAGCATTTT.

V and J are TRBV28 and TRBJ1-2, with 11 bases aligning to TRBD1. CDR1 is MDHEN and CDR2 is SYDVKM in the germline V gene. The CDR3 length is 15 residues. J was trimmed by 4 bases and V by 5 bases; bases with no gene match: 6. The CDR3: CASSGGQGGSYGYTF. CDR3 in DNA: TGTGCCAGCAGTGGGGGACAGGGGGGCTCCTATGGCTACACCTTC.

The CDR3 sequence is CASSQNYGYTF. The CDR3 DNA reads as TGTGCCAGCAGCCAGAACTATGGCTACACCTTC. The V and J genes are TRBV9 and TRBJ1-2; D is unresolved. Germline V gives CDR1 SGDLS, CDR2 YYNGEE. This CDR3 region has 11 residues. The V end was cut by 4 bases, the J end by 2 bases, with 3 bases between.

The chain recombines TRBV7-9 with TRBJ1-2; tentative D call: TRBD1 (5 bases). The V gene lost 8 bases and the J gene lost 0 bases, with 10 bases spanning the gap. Looked up from germline, CDR1 is SEHNR and CDR2 is FQNEAQ (reference sequence). This CDR3 contains 13 residues. This CDR3 is CASQQGANYGYTF. The CDR3 region has the DNA TGTGCCAGCCAGCAAGGGGCTAACTATGGCTACACCTTC. The full variable domain, in which reference TRBV7-9 and TRBJ1-2 provide the parts outside the CDR3, is DTGVSQNPRHKITKRGQNVTFRCDPISEHNRLYWYRQTLGQGPEFLTYFQNEAQLEKSRLLSDRFSAERPKGSFSTLEIQRTEQGDSAMYLCASQQGANYGYTFGSGTRLTVV.